The rows below give T cell receptor beta chains drawn from one sample of a study of cytomegalovirus exposure and HLA in healthy donors. Generated by immunoSEQ multiplex PCR, the TCRdb table keeps only in-frame clones and is missing some. The data show about 110,000 clones, with 70% seen just once and approximately 10% held by the top ten. Sequenced sample: PBMCs. All receptors come from a middle-aged man in good health and CMV-seropositive. CDR3s include the opening cysteine and the closing phenylalanine or tryptophan. Each record gives: clone size, D gene, V gene, CDR3 length, J gene, CDR3 DNA, CDR3 protein. D genes are given only for firm matches. Expanded clones get a size class; other rows say once, few or many, or leave the size out.

>NA|NA|TRBV2|14|TRBJ1-2
TGTGCCAGCAGTGTGGGGGGGCGGGTCTATGGCTACACCTTC
CASSVGGRVYGYTF
>NA|TRBD1|TRBV29-1|11|TRBJ1-2
TGCAGCGTCCGACAGGGTGCCGGCTACACCTTC
CSVRQGAGYTF
>once|NA|TRBV19|12|TRBJ1-1
TGTGCCGCCCAGACGGGGAGCACTGAAGCTTTCTTT
CAAQTGSTEAFF
>few|NA|TRBV18|15|TRBJ2-5
TGTGCCAGCTCACCCGGCCTTGGGGCGCGGGAGACCCAGTACTTC
CASSPGLGARETQYF
>NA|TRBD2|TRBV4-1|16|TRBJ2-7
TGCGCCAGCAGCCAAGAGGAGACTAGCGGGAGCTACGAGCAGTACTTC
CASSQEETSGSYEQYF
>NA|NA|TRBV9|16|TRBJ2-2
TGTGCCAGCACCTCCTTAGCGGCCACGAACACCGGGGAGCTGTTTTTT
CASTSLAATNTGELFF
>NA|TRBD2|TRBV12-5|15|TRBJ2-1
TGTGCTAGTGGGCCGGGACTAGCGGGAGGGAATGAGCAGTTCTTC
CASGPGLAGGNEQFF
>NA|NA|TRBV6-5|12|TRBJ2-1
TGTGCCAGCACGGGAACCTACAATGAGCAGTTCTTC
CASTGTYNEQFF
>NA|TRBD1|TRBV19|16|TRBJ2-7
TGTGCCAGTAGTGATATCTACCGGGACAGCCCCTACGAGCAGTACTTC
CASSDIYRDSPYEQYF
>NA|TRBD2|TRBV29-1|15|TRBJ2-1
TGCAGCGTTGAAGATGGTCTAGCGGGGTTGAATGAGCAGTTCTTC
CSVEDGLAGLNEQFF
>few|TRBD2|TRBV9|14|TRBJ2-3
TGTGCCAGCAGCCTTAGCGGGCTCACAGATACGCAGTATTTT
CASSLSGLTDTQYF
>NA|TRBD1|TRBV18|16|TRBJ1-1
TGTGCCAGCTCCCACTCAGGACAGGGGAGCGGCACTGAAGCTTTCTTT
CASSHSGQGSGTEAFF
>NA|TRBD2|TRBV9|16|TRBJ2-3
TGTGCCAGCAGCGTAGTGGGGACTAGCGGACGAGATACGCAGTATTTT
CASSVVGTSGRDTQYF
>few|TRBD2|TRBV7-6|14|TRBJ2-7
TGTGCCAGCAGCTCTATAGCGGGGTCCTACGAGCAGTACTTC
CASSSIAGSYEQYF
>NA|NA|TRBV2|11|TRBJ1-2
TGTGCCAGCAGTTCCGACTATGGCTACACCTTC
CASSSDYGYTF
>NA|NA|TRBV7-3|15|TRBJ1-3
TGTGCCAGCAGCTTGATGGGCCCGCCTGGAAACACCATATATTTT
CASSLMGPPGNTIYF
>NA|NA|TRBV27|16|TRBJ2-5
TGTGCCAGCAGTTTATCGGGGAGCGGGTTCCAAGAGACCCAGTACTTC
CASSLSGSGFQETQYF
>few|TRBD1|TRBV25-1|14|TRBJ2-2
TGTGCCAGCAGTGCGGACAGGGGGATCGGGGAGCTGTTTTTT
CASSADRGIGELFF
>NA|TRBD1|TRBV29-1|15|TRBJ2-5
TGCAGCGTTGAAGCCCCGGACAGGGGAGGGGAGACCCAGTACTTC
CSVEAPDRGGETQYF
>NA|TRBD1|TRBV12-5|16|TRBJ2-1
TGTGCTAGTGGTCCAATACAGGGGGCCTCCTACAATGAGCAGTTCTTC
CASGPIQGASYNEQFF
>NA|NA|TRBV7-2|14|TRBJ2-5
TGTGCCAGCAGCTTAACCGGGGATCGAGAGACCCAGTACTTC
CASSLTGDRETQYF
>few|TRBD1|TRBV19|14|TRBJ1-1
TGTGCCAGTAGTCTACAGGGGGCAGTATCTGAAGCTTTCTTT
CASSLQGAVSEAFF
>NA|TRBD1|TRBV19|15|TRBJ1-5
TGTGCCAGTAGGGGGGGACAGGGGAGAAATCAGCCCCAGCATTTT
CASRGGQGRNQPQHF
>NA|TRBD1|TRBV29-1|12|TRBJ1-2
TGCAGCGGTGGACAGGGAGGGGTGGGCTACACCTTC
CSGGQGGVGYTF
>once|NA|TRBV21-1|14|TRBJ2-7
TGTGCCAGCAACGTCGGGACAGGGGACAACGAGCAGTACTTC
CASNVGTGDNEQYF
>NA|TRBD2|TRBV9|17|TRBJ2-3
TGTGCCAGCACCCTCGGACCTGGGGGAGGGGTCGCAGATACGCAGTATTTT
CASTLGPGGGVADTQYF
>NA|TRBD1|TRBV6-5|16|TRBJ2-5
TGTGCCAGCAGTTACCCATCGGACAGGGGGCAAGAGACCCAGTACTTC
CASSYPSDRGQETQYF
>NA|NA|TRBV7-2|15|TRBJ1-5
TGTGCCAGCAGCTTTTATCCCAGTTCAAATCAGCCCCAGCATTTT
CASSFYPSSNQPQHF
>NA|NA|TRBV29-1|14|TRBJ1-2
TGCAGCGTTGAAGGTTTCGGACAGTTCTATGGCTACACCTTC
CSVEGFGQFYGYTF
>few|TRBD2|TRBV27|19|TRBJ2-1
TGTGCCAGCAGTATATTGCTCCCGTCTCTAGCGGGATCCTACAATGAGCAGTTCTTC
CASSILLPSLAGSYNEQFF
>NA|NA|TRBV28|15|TRBJ1-4
TGTGCCAGCAGTTTAATAATCGGGGTAGGGGAAAAACTGTTTTTT
CASSLIIGVGEKLFF
>NA|NA|TRBV7-2|14|TRBJ2-7
TGTGCCAGCAGCTCCCCAGGGGTTGTGTACGAGCAGTACTTC
CASSSPGVVYEQYF
>NA|NA|TRBV7-2|15|TRBJ2-7
TGTGCCAGCAGCGTGACCGGGACGGGAGTCTACGAGCAGTACTTC
CASSVTGTGVYEQYF
>few|NA|TRBV5-1|14|TRBJ2-3
TGCGCCAGCAGCCTGGGAGTATCCACAGATACGCAGTATTTT
CASSLGVSTDTQYF
>NA|TRBD2|TRBV14|16|TRBJ2-1
TGTGCCAGCAGCCAGCTAGCGGGAGGGCTAGCAAATGAGCAGTTCTTC
CASSQLAGGLANEQFF
>NA|TRBD2|TRBV9|19|TRBJ2-1
TGTGCCAGCAGCCCCGAGGGGACTAGCGGTTCGAGGTCCTACAATGAGCAGTTCTTC
CASSPEGTSGSRSYNEQFF
>once|NA|TRBV7-9|12|TRBJ2-1
TGTGCCAGCAGCTTAGAGAGTAATGAGCAGTTCTTC
CASSLESNEQFF
>NA|NA|TRBV10-1|14|TRBJ1-1
TGCGCCAGCAGTGAGTATCAGGAGAACACTGAAGCTTTCTTT
CASSEYQENTEAFF
>NA|NA|TRBV28|14|TRBJ2-5
TGTGCCAGCAGTCCAAGAGTACAGGGATGGACCCAGTACTTC
CASSPRVQGWTQYF
>NA|NA|TRBV27|14|TRBJ1-2
TGTGCCAGCTGGGGGGGAGGCTCTAACTATGGCTACACCTTC
CASWGGGSNYGYTF
>NA|NA|TRBV19|12|TRBJ1-5
TGTGCCAGTAGTATAGAAAGGGGGCCCCAGCATTTT
CASSIERGPQHF
>NA|NA|TRBV5-4|14|TRBJ1-2
TGTGCCAGCAGTCTCGCGGGCCAGCGATCGGGCTACACCTTC
CASSLAGQRSGYTF
>NA|NA|TRBV27|15|TRBJ2-5
TGTGCCAGCAGCCCCTATGCGGACTACCAAGAGACCCAGTACTTC
CASSPYADYQETQYF
>NA|NA|TRBV4-1|16|TRBJ2-6
TGCGCCAGCAGCCAAGGCCACGGCTCTGGGGCCAACGTCCTGACTTTC
CASSQGHGSGANVLTF
>NA|NA|TRBV6-5|14|TRBJ1-2
TGTGCCAGCAGGTCCGCTTCGGGTTCCTATGGCTACACCTTC
CASRSASGSYGYTF
>NA|NA|TRBV25-1|13|TRBJ1-1
TGTGCCAGCAGCCAGTCTGGGAACACTGAAGCTTTCTTT
CASSQSGNTEAFF
>NA|NA|TRBV2|15|TRBJ2-5
TGTGCCAGCAGTGAATCCCAGGGGCGCGGGGAGACCCAGTACTTC
CASSESQGRGETQYF
>once|TRBD2|TRBV6-5|16|TRBJ2-7
TGTGCCAGCAGTTATGTGGCTAGCGGGAGTAAATACGAGCAGTACTTC
CASSYVASGSKYEQYF
>few|NA|TRBV5-4|12|TRBJ2-1
TGTGCCAGCAGCTTTATCGGGAATGAGCAGTTCTTC
CASSFIGNEQFF
>few|NA|TRBV28|14|TRBJ1-5
TGTGCCAGCAGTGTCCACAGGGAAGATCAGCCCCAGCATTTT
CASSVHREDQPQHF
>NA|TRBD1|TRBV6-5|15|TRBJ2-1
TGTGCCAGCAGTTTCCGGGACAGGGTATACAATGAGCAGTTCTTC
CASSFRDRVYNEQFF
>NA|NA|TRBV10-3|13|TRBJ1-1
TGTGCCATCAGTGAGAGCCCGAACACTGAAGCTTTCTTT
CAISESPNTEAFF
>NA|TRBD2|TRBV28|15|TRBJ2-1
TGTGCCAGCAGTCAAACGGGACTAGCGGGAGCTGAGCAGTTCTTC
CASSQTGLAGAEQFF
>few|NA|TRBV4-1|15|TRBJ1-5
TGCGCCAGCAGCCAAACTTTGGGGGCAGGTCAGCCCCAGCATTTT
CASSQTLGAGQPQHF